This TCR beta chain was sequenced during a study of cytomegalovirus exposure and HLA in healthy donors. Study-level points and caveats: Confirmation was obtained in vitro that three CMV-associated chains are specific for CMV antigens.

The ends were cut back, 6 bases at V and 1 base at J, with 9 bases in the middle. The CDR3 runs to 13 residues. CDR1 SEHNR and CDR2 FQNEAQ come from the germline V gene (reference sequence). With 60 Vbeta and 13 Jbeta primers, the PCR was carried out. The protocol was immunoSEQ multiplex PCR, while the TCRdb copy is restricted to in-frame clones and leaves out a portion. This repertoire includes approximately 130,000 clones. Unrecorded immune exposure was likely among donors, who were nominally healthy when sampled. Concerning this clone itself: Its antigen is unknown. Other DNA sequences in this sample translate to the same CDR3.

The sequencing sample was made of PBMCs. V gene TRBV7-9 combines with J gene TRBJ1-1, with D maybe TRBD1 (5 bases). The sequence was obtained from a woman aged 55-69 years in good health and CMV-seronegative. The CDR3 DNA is TGTGCCAGCAGTGGGCAGGGGAACACTGAAGCTTTCTTT. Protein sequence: CASSGQGNTEAFF.